The 7 T cell receptor beta chains in this list originate from one sample, sequenced in a study of T cells after yellow fever vaccination. TCRdb ran MiXCR on the 5' RACE reads and lists one entry per CDR3 protein. Found here are about 430,000 distinct CDR3 sequences, around 19% of them singletons; the top ten hold roughly a sixth. Here the sequenced sample was PBMCs, taken before the yellow fever booster vaccination. The receptors were gathered from a man aged 18 to 30 who received the YFV17D yellow fever vaccine.

This clonotype occurred a few times. The chain links TRBV6-1 to TRBJ2-2; D could derive from TRBD1 or TRBD2 (6 bases each). Germline CDR1 is MNHNS and CDR2 is SASEGT. CDR3 length: 15 amino acids. Trimming stripped 8 bases from V and 4 bases from J, with 17 bases between. CDR3 region: CASLKSGGGTGELFF. In DNA, the CDR3 is TGTGCCAGCTTAAAGAGCGGAGGGGGCACCGGGGAGCTGTTTTTT.

The V call is TRBV6-1, the J call TRBJ1-2; TRBD1 might be the D (6 bases). V lost 6 bases, J lost 7 bases, and 15 bases lay in between. CDR3 length: 13 amino acids. Germline CDR1 reads MNHNS; CDR2 reads SASEGT. The CDR3 sequence is CASRETGGGGYTF. The DNA of the CDR3 is TGTGCCAGCAGGGAAACGGGGGGCGGTGGCTACACCTTC.

The chain joins TRBV7-2 to TRBJ1-1; 8 nucleotides agree with TRBD1. Germline lookup yields CDR1 SGHTA and CDR2 FQGNSA. The ends lost 0 bases at V and 2 bases at J; junction bases unmatched: 5. The CDR3 consists of 16 residues. The DNA for the CDR3 is TGTGCCAGCAGCTTAGCGGAAGGACAGGGAAACACTGAAGCTTTCTTT. Translated, it gives CASSLAEGQGNTEAFF.

This clonotype has a handful of counts. V and J are TRBV7-3 and TRBJ2-2; D call uncertain. Germline V CDR1 and CDR2: SGHTA, FQGTGA. The CDR3 runs to 14 residues. Trimming left V 1 base short and J 0 bases short, with 3 bases between. CDR3 loop: CASSLNPNTGELFF. CDR3 nucleotides: TGTGCCAGCAGCTTAAATCCGAACACCGGGGAGCTGTTTTTT.

The chain carries TRBV12-3 or TRBV12-4 and TRBJ2-5; D may be TRBD2 (6 bases). CDR3 length: 14 amino acids. The V end lost 1 base, the J end lost 5 bases, and 11 bases lay between the germline ends. CDR3 DNA sequence: TGTGCCAGCAGTTTAGGGAGGGCGTTGGAGACCCAGTACTTC. Its translation is CASSLGRALETQYF.

The J gene is TRBJ2-5, the V gene TRBV11-2, with unresolved D. This CDR3 comprises 16 residues. The V end was cut by 2 bases, the J end by 2 bases, with 15 bases between. From germline, CDR1 is SGHAT and CDR2 FQNNGV. The CDR3 region has the DNA TGTGCCAGCAGCTTACCTCAGTTGTCGGTACAAGAGACCCAGTACTTC. This codes for CASSLPQLSVQETQYF.

This clonotype occurred a few times. The chain recombines TRBV5-1 with TRBJ1-3; tentative D call: TRBD1 (5 bases). CDR3 length: 15 residues. Between the trimmed V and J ends, which lost 7 bases and 0 bases, there was a span of 14 bases. Germline CDR1 is SGHRS and CDR2 is YFSETQ. CDR3 residues: CASEPGPNSGNTIYF. CDR3 sequence (DNA): TGCGCCAGCGAACCGGGACCGAACTCTGGAAACACCATATATTTT.